A single sample is the source of the 32 T cell receptor beta chains below, sequenced in a study of a mutant IDH1 vaccine in newly diagnosed glioma. Profiled with immunoSEQ multiplex PCR; TCRdb holds only in-frame clones, not every one. The repertoire holds about 96,000 clones, around 80% seen once, with less than 9.5% in the top ten. Time point defined: baseline, week 1 (first vaccination visit). Specified treatment: pre-vaccination baseline after standard-of-care therapy. Specimen: PBMCs, collected from a glioma patient treated with radiotherapy, temozolomide or both. The source of these receptors is a man in his forties with glioma.

The chain recombines TRBV18 with TRBJ2-3; no definite D call. Trimming took 6 bases from V and 6 from J, leaving 13 bases between them. CDR3 size: 13 residues. Germline CDR1 is KGHSH and CDR2 is LQKENI. The CDR3 protein is CASSPGPGDTQYF. Written as DNA, the CDR3 is TGTGCCAGCTCTCCCGGACCCGGGGATACGCAGTATTTT.

The chain carries TRBV6-1 and TRBJ1-4; 10 bases agree with TRBD1. Trimming removed 5 bases from V and 8 bases from J; junction bases left unmatched: 8. In germline, CDR1 is MNHNS, CDR2 SASEGT. This CDR3 has 15 residues. CDR3 DNA sequence: TGTGCCAGCAGTTTTTCCGGGACAGGGGAAGAAAAACTGTTTTTT. Its translation: CASSFSGTGEEKLFF.

This chain joins TRBV10-3 and TRBJ2-7; TRBD2 matches 10 bases. Germline CDR1 reads ENHRY; CDR2 reads SYGVKD. V shed 2 bases and J 0 bases; nucleotides not matched to a gene: 19. This CDR3 spans 21 amino acids. The CDR3 sequence is CAISEGGVPMGTSGASYEQYF. The CDR3 bases are TGTGCCATCAGTGAGGGGGGGGTCCCGATGGGAACTAGCGGGGCCTCCTACGAGCAGTACTTC.

J is TRBJ2-1 and V is TRBV7-9; 9 nucleotides match TRBD2. Germline-derived CDR1 and CDR2 are SEHNR and FQNEAQ (reference sequence). The J segment lost 0 bases and the V segment lost 2 bases, leaving 2 bases of the junction unmatched. The CDR3 has 16 amino acids. This chain's CDR3 is CASSLRAGGSYNEQFF. The CDR3 DNA follows: TGTGCCAGCAGCTTAAGAGCGGGGGGCTCCTACAATGAGCAGTTCTTC.

The V call is TRBV5-1, the J call TRBJ1-1; tentative D call: TRBD1 (6 bases). CDR3 length: 14 amino acids. The germline gives CDR1 SGHRS, CDR2 YFSETQ. V lost 3 bases and J lost 5, with 14 bases in between. CDR3 amino acids: CASSSTGLATEAFF. In DNA form, the CDR3 reads TGCGCCAGCAGCTCTACAGGGTTGGCTACTGAAGCTTTCTTT.

This clone was detected only a few times. The V and J genes are TRBV14 and TRBJ1-2; 9 bases agree with TRBD1. This CDR3 is 18 amino acids long. V trimming: 2 bases; J trimming: 2 bases; junction bases outside the gene matches: 12. Germline-derived CDR1 and CDR2 are SGHDN and FVKESK. CDR3 bases: TGTGCCAGCAGCCAACGTGGACAGGGGCTACGCTTAAACTATGGCTACACCTTC. Translation: CASSQRGQGLRLNYGYTF.

V and J are TRBV4-3 and TRBJ1-1; no definite D call. The CDR3 totals 14 residues. Germline lookup yields CDR1 LGHNA and CDR2 YSLEER. The V gene lost 4 bases and the J gene lost 1 base, with 10 bases spanning the gap. CDR3 sequence reads: CASSPRVGNTEAFF. The CDR3 DNA follows: TGCGCCAGCAGCCCGAGGGTTGGGAACACTGAAGCTTTCTTT.

This chain connects TRBV6-5 to TRBJ1-5; D not certain. The germline gives CDR1 MNHEY, CDR2 SVGAGI. V dropped 0 bases and J dropped 4 bases, with 7 bases sitting between them. There are 14 residues in the CDR3. This CDR3 is CASSYSRANQPQHF. CDR3 bases: TGTGCCAGCAGTTACTCGAGAGCAAATCAGCCCCAGCATTTT.

V usage is TRBV7-9 and J usage is TRBJ2-3, with D perhaps being TRBD1 or TRBD2 (6 bases each). This CDR3 spans 13 amino acids. Germline CDR1 and CDR2: SEHNR and FQNEAQ (reference sequence). Trimming took off 7 bases at V and 4 bases at J, with 12 bases between the two ends. CDR3 DNA sequence: TGTGCCAGCACCCTGAGGGGGGCAGATACGCAGTATTTT. Protein: CASTLRGADTQYF.

This chain links TRBV7-9 with TRBJ2-3; the match to TRBD2 covers 7 bases. The V and J ends lost 5 bases and 10 bases, in that order; junction bases with no gene match: 15. Germline CDR1 is SEHNR and CDR2 is FQNEAQ (reference sequence). This CDR3 has 15 amino acids. DNA for the CDR3: TGTGCCAGCAGCCCACTCGGGTCAGGACTAGAATCGCAGTATTTT. This translates into CASSPLGSGLESQYF. Full variable domain (missing parts from reference TRBV7-9 and TRBJ2-3): DTGVSQNPRHKITKRGQNVTFRCDPISEHNRLYWYRQTLGQGPEFLTYFQNEAQLEKSRLLSDRFSAERPKGSFSTLEIQRTEQGDSAMYLCASSPLGSGLESQYFGPGTRLTVL.

This chain connects TRBV5-6 to TRBJ2-7, with 7 positions matching TRBD1. The germline gives CDR1 SGHDT, CDR2 YYEEEE. The CDR3 is 15 residues long. Trimming cost V 0 bases and J 0 bases; bases outside gene matches: 3. The CDR3 region is CASSLEAGGSYEQYF. Written as DNA, the CDR3 is TGTGCCAGCAGCTTGGAGGCAGGGGGCTCCTACGAGCAGTACTTC. Filled out from reference TRBV5-6 and TRBJ2-7, the complete variable domain reads DAGVTQSPTHLIKTRGQQVTLRCSPKSGHDTVSWYQQALGQGPQFIFQYYEEEERQRGNFPDRFSGHQFPNYSSELNVNALLLGDSALYLCASSLEAGGSYEQYFGPGTRLTVT.

V gene TRBV9 combines with J gene TRBJ1-3; 9 positions agree with TRBD1. V dropped 0 bases and J dropped 3; count of bases not matched to a gene: 4. This CDR3 contains 16 residues. Germline values: CDR1 SGDLS, CDR2 YYNGEE. CDR3 sequence reads: CASSVAGQGFGNTIYF. In DNA form, the CDR3 reads TGTGCCAGCAGCGTAGCGGGACAGGGCTTTGGAAACACCATATATTTT.

The chain employs TRBV20-1 and TRBJ2-7, with unresolved D. Trimming pared 1 base from V and 6 bases from J, leaving 7 bases between. CDR1 and CDR2 from the germline V gene are DFQATT and SNEGSKA (reference sequence). The CDR3 is 11 residues long. The chain's CDR3 is CSARVSREQYF. The CDR3 DNA sequence: TGCAGTGCTAGAGTCTCACGCGAGCAGTACTTC.

The rearrangement links TRBV28 to TRBJ1-5; TRBD1 matches at 7 bases. V trimming: 6 bases; J trimming: 7 bases; junction bases outside the gene matches: 9. Germline CDR1 MDHEN, CDR2 SYDVKM. The CDR3 extends over 14 amino acids. CDR3 loop: CASRPGGGWQPQHF. The CDR3, as DNA: TGTGCCAGCAGGCCAGGGGGGGGATGGCAGCCCCAGCATTTT.

The chain uses TRBV5-4 and TRBJ2-7; 7 nucleotides match TRBD1. CDR1 is SGHNT and CDR2 is YYREEE in the germline V gene (reference sequence). The CDR3 spans 14 residues. V was clipped by 4 bases and J by 2 bases; unmatched bases: 6. In DNA, the CDR3 is TGTGCCAGCAGCCAGGGACAGAATCCCTACGAGCAGTACTTC. Amino acid sequence: CASSQGQNPYEQYF.

The V call is TRBV28, the J call TRBJ2-7; D call uncertain. CDR1 and CDR2 (germline): MDHEN, SYDVKM. With 5 bases removed from V and 2 bases from J, the gap between germline ends came to 7 bases. The CDR3 runs 12 residues. CDR3 DNA: TGTGCCAGCAGTGGCACCACCTACGAGCAGTACTTC. It encodes CASSGTTYEQYF.

J is TRBJ2-3 and V is TRBV7-2, with a tentative D call TRBD2 (5 bases). V was shortened by 5 bases and J by 5 bases, with 14 bases between the two germline ends. The V gene's germline CDR1 is SGHTA and CDR2 FQGNSA. There are 14 residues in the CDR3. The DNA for the CDR3 is TGTGCCAGCAGCCCCCGACTAACCGAAGATACGCAGTATTTT. It codes for CASSPRLTEDTQYF.

The chain recombines TRBV9 with TRBJ2-3; 8 bases are a match to TRBD2. The CDR3 consists of 15 residues. With V trimmed by 7 bases and J by 0 bases, 7 bases remained unmatched. Germline V gives CDR1 SGDLS, CDR2 YYNGEE. CDR3 in amino acids: CASGTSGSSTDTQYF. CDR3 DNA: TGTGCCAGCGGAACTAGCGGTTCTAGCACAGATACGCAGTATTTT.

This chain joins TRBV7-8 and TRBJ1-4; D uncertain. The CDR3 length is 15 residues. V lost 6 bases and J lost 7, with 18 bases in between. The germline gives CDR1 SGHVS, CDR2 FQNEAQ. CDR3 amino acids: CASRSLFGESEKLFF. The CDR3 region has the DNA TGTGCCAGCAGGTCACTGTTTGGGGAGAGTGAAAAACTGTTTTTT.

The V call is TRBV19, the J call TRBJ2-6; the D gene is possibly TRBD1 (6 bases). The CDR3 has 16 residues. V lost 1 base and J lost 4, with 11 bases in between. CDR1 and CDR2 from the germline V gene are LNHDA and SQIVND (reference sequence). In DNA, the CDR3 is TGTGCCAGTAGTATAGGGCAGGGGTCCGGGGCCAACGTCCTGACTTTC. It is translated as CASSIGQGSGANVLTF.

About this clone itself: Other DNA sequences from this sample encode an identical CDR3 as well. The CDR3 DNA is TGCGCCAGCAGCTTGGCAGGACAGGCCACCGGGGAGCTGTTTTTT. This sequence encodes CASSLAGQATGELFF. The chain links TRBV5-1 to TRBJ2-2; 7 bases line up with TRBD1. The trim removed 0 bases at V and 4 bases at J, leaving 3 bases unmatched. The CDR3 contains 15 residues. Per the germline V gene, CDR1 is SGHRS and CDR2 is YFSETQ.

The CDR3 here is CASPAGANTGELFF. The CDR3 DNA reads as TGTGCCTCTCCAGCGGGGGCGAACACCGGGGAGCTGTTTTTT. This sequence joins TRBV30 and TRBJ2-2, with 8 bases aligning to TRBD2. The CDR3 spans 14 residues. After removal of 7 bases from V and 0 bases from J, the junction contained 4 bases not matched to a gene. Per the germline V gene, CDR1 is GTSNPN and CDR2 is SVGIG (reference sequence).

J is TRBJ2-1 and V is TRBV30, with D possibly being TRBD1 or TRBD2 (6 bases each). CDR1 is GTSNPN and CDR2 is SVGIG in the germline V gene (reference sequence). The CDR3 loop spans 14 amino acids. Trimming cost V 1 base and J 8 bases, with 15 bases left between them. This chain's CDR3 is CAWSEGGLGDEQFF. In nucleotides, the CDR3 is TGTGCCTGGAGTGAGGGGGGCTTGGGGGATGAGCAGTTCTTC.

V usage is TRBV4-3 and J usage is TRBJ2-1, with 10 bases lining up with TRBD2. The CDR3 loop spans 15 amino acids. CDR1 is LGHNA and CDR2 is YSLEER in the germline V gene. V shed 2 bases, J shed 10 bases, and the junction held 8 bases outside the gene matches. For the CDR3, the DNA is TGCGCCAGCAGCCAACTACTAGCGGGGCCTGGGGAGCAGTTCTTC. Amino acids: CASSQLLAGPGEQFF.

The rearrangement links TRBV6-1 to TRBJ1-2, with unresolved D. Germline-derived CDR1 and CDR2 are MNHNS and SASEGT. The CDR3 is 16 residues long. Trimming stripped 0 bases from V and 6 bases from J, with 17 bases between. CDR3 sequence (DNA): TGTGCCAGCAGTGAAGCGGGGAGGCTCCTTAGCCATGGCTACACCTTC. It codes for CASSEAGRLLSHGYTF.

The chain is built from TRBV4-2 and TRBJ1-2; D is undetermined. The CDR3 is 15 residues long. Trimming left V 0 bases short and J 5 bases short, with 13 bases between. Germline V lookup: CDR1 LGHNA, CDR2 YNFKEQ. The CDR3 nucleotides read TGTGCCAGCAGCCAAGATCTGGCACAAGCTTATGGCTACACCTTC. This encodes CASSQDLAQAYGYTF.

The V call is TRBV7-3, the J call TRBJ2-2; TRBD2 matches 12 bases. This CDR3 is built from 17 residues. V lost 4 bases and J lost 8; bases outside the gene matches: 11. Germline CDR1 SGHTA, CDR2 FQGTGA. In nucleotides, the CDR3 is TGTGCCAGCAGCTCCTCGGCGTCTAGCGGGAGGGCGGGGGAGCTGTTTTTT. Translated, it gives CASSSSASSGRAGELFF. The whole variable domain, filled in from reference TRBV7-3 and TRBJ2-2, reads GAGVSQTPSNKVTEKGKYVELRCDPISGHTALYWYRQSLGQGPEFLIYFQGTGAADDSGLPNDRFFAVRPEGSVSTLKIQRTERGDSAVYLCASSSSASSGRAGELFFGEGSRLTVL.

This clone was counted many times. The V and J genes are TRBV11-2 and TRBJ2-3; D is possibly TRBD1 (6 bases). The CDR3 sequence is 17 residues long. Germline V CDR1 and CDR2: SGHAT, FQNNGV. V lost 5 bases to trimming and J lost 3 bases, with 21 bases between them. The CDR3 loop reads CASSLHRAGAGTDTQYF. The CDR3 DNA reads TGTGCCAGCAGCCTGCATAGGGCAGGGGCCGGTACAGATACGCAGTATTTT.

This chain connects TRBV13 to TRBJ2-5, with D possibly being TRBD2 (5 bases). The germline CDR1 and CDR2 sequences are PRHDT and FYEKMQ (reference sequence). The CDR3 runs 13 residues. Trimming stripped 4 bases from V and 5 bases from J, with 11 bases between. The CDR3 DNA is TGTGCCAGCAGCTGGCGAGGGTTGGAGACCCAGTACTTC. Encoded protein: CASSWRGLETQYF.

The V call is TRBV6-1, the J call TRBJ2-7, with 7 bases matching TRBD1. Germline trimming cut 9 bases from V and 6 bases from J; bases unmatched to any gene: 5. The germline CDR1 and CDR2 sequences are MNHNS and SASEGT. CDR3 length equals 11 residues. CDR3 bases: TGTGCCAGTCAACAGGGGTCCGAGCAGTACTTC. Protein: CASQQGSEQYF.

The rearrangement uses TRBV20-1 and TRBJ1-2; D call uncertain. The CDR3 contains 11 residues. V was trimmed by 6 bases and J by 7 bases, leaving 12 bases between them. Germline V CDR1 and CDR2: DFQATT, SNEGSKA (reference sequence). CDR3 bases: TGCAGTGCCCCCTCATTATTTGGCTACACCTTC. Its protein is CSAPSLFGYTF.

The chain has TRBV30 and TRBJ1-3; no clear D gene. The V gene's germline CDR1 is GTSNPN and CDR2 SVGIG (reference sequence). The V and J ends lost 0 bases and 7 bases respectively, with 7 bases between them. The CDR3 has 12 residues. CDR3 loop: CAWSVLGNTIYF. In DNA form, the CDR3 reads TGTGCCTGGAGTGTACTAGGGAACACCATATATTTT.